This entry concerns a single T cell receptor beta chain. The sample holds a few counts of this clone. Its target antigen remains unknown. No clone much larger than this one lies a single base away; base qualities are absent. These data are taken from a study of radiation and T cells in renal cell carcinoma (dated by TCRdb to about 2020). Concerning the study at large: The samples were drawn from a clinical trial, where primary renal cell carcinomas were treated with 15 Gy of stereotactic body radiation therapy and then removed by nephrectomy 4 weeks afterward. In total, roughly 51 samples underwent TCR beta sequencing: approximately 25 tumors plus 27 peripheral blood samples. Across all 50 or so samples, around 4,000,000 unique CDR3 nucleotide sequences, encoding 2 million to 3 million unique CDR3 amino acid sequences, were identified.

Following the manufacturer's recommendations, the immunoSEQ kit was used to generate TCR beta libraries from genomic DNA. Library preparation used a first multiplex PCR with proprietary primers, then a second PCR adding unique barcodes, with bead cleanups after each round. Each sample batch included a kit-provided positive control reaction and a negative control reaction. The final libraries were assessed on an Agilent 4200 TapeStation D1000 ScreenTape, pooled by volume, and quantified by qPCR. An Illumina NextSeq500 fitted with a MidOutput 150-cycle cartridge performed the sequencing, running 156 Read1 cycles and 15 Index1 cycles with the kit's custom primers. The pooled library was loaded at 0.85 to 1 pM, with a roughly 20% PhiX control spiked in. Concerning the study's data processing: Vendor-processed data were analyzed in R, with a clonotype defined as all T cells sharing the same CDR3 nucleotide sequence. For clone abundance analyses, frequencies were normalized to the 10,000 most abundant clones per sample. Public T cell clones, which averaged fewer than five per sample, were excluded before analysis. Tumor-enriched clonotypes and baseline blood-enriched clonotypes were defined as those with an abundance difference of at least 32-fold between compartments. A beta-binomial differential abundance model was applied to find clonotypes that expanded or contracted between blood time points. Similarity between tumor and blood repertoires was quantified using the Baroni-Urbani and Buser coefficient, and groups were compared with two-tailed Wilcoxon tests in R. TCRdb took this table from immuneACCESS and kept in-frame rearrangements with V and J called. Such tables lack part of the clones; where checked against another copy, unresolved V genes explain under half of the gap, and the rest is unexplained. That table gives V, J and clone size, and the DNA gave D and trimming. Within this sample are about 120,000 clones, with about 81% of them counted one time only. The ten largest clones capture 1.9% of the sample.

Broad study findings and their caveats: In blood, the top tumor clonotypes increased from baseline to 2 weeks after radiation and then shrank by 4 weeks, which suggests a temporary expansion of tumor-resident clones. Changes in the blood repertoire were not tracked past 4 weeks after treatment. Because the trial had a single-armed design, the trial could not examine how radiation dose or scheduling affected the TCR repertoire. Because no pretreatment tumor biopsies were available, whether clonotypes were present in the tumor at baseline could not be determined.

The time point label here, explained by the study, means: blood 2 weeks post-SBRT. This sample's treatment or condition label indicates: 15 Gy SBRT to primary tumor, nephrectomy 4 weeks later. To follow tumor-enriched clonotypes, peripheral blood was collected serially from radiation-treated patients at baseline and again at 2 weeks and 4 weeks after SBRT. Renal cell carcinoma with clear cell pathology was present in all patients. The QIAamp DNA Blood Mini Kit (Qiagen) was used to prepare genomic DNA for TCR sequencing. Only samples passing all quality control checks were included in the analyses. This material consisted of blood, taken from a patient whose treatment included radiotherapy and nephrectomy. This TCR came from a woman aged 60-75 years with renal cell carcinoma.

The DNA sequence reads TGCGCCAGCAGCCAAGATAGGGTGGAGAATTCACCCCTCCACTTT. Its amino acids are CASSQDRVENSPLHF. The rearranged segments are TRBV4-1 and TRBJ1-6; the D gene is not confidently resolved. The CDR3, from cysteine to phenylalanine, totals 15 residues. The entry retains the CDR3 DNA only, 45 bases that are in frame from base 1. CDR1 and CDR2 are read off the germline V gene as MGHRA and YSYEKL. Trimming removed 0 bases from V and 7 bases from J, leaving 10 bases between the germline ends.